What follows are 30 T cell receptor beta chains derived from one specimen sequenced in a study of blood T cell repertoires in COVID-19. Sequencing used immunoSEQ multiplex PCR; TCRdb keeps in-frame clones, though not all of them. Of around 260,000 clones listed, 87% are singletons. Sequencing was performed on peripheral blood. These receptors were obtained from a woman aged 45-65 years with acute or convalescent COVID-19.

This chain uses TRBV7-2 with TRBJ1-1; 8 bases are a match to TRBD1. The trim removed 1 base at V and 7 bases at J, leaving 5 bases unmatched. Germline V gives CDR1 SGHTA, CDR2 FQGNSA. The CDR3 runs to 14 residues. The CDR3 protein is CASSLDPTGGEAFF. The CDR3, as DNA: TGTGCCAGCAGCTTAGACCCTACAGGGGGTGAAGCTTTCTTT.

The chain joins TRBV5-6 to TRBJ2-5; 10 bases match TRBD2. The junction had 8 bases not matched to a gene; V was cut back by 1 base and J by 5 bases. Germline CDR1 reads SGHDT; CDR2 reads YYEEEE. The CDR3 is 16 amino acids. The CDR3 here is CASSLTSGTPGETQYF. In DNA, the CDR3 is TGTGCCAGCAGCTTGACTAGCGGGACCCCTGGGGAGACCCAGTACTTC.

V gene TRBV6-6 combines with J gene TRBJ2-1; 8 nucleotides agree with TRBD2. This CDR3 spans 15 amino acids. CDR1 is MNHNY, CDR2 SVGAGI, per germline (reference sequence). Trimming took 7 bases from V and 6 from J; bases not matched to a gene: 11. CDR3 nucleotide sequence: TGTGCCAGCATCCTTGGAGCTAGCGGGTCCAATGAGCAGTTCTTC. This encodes CASILGASGSNEQFF.

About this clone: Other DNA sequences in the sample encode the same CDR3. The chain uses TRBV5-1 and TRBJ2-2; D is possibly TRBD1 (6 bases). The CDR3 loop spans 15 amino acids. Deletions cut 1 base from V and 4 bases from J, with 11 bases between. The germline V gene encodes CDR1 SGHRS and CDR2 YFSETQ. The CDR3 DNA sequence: TGCGCCAGCAGCTTGAGGGGCAGGGGCACCGGGGAGCTGTTTTTT. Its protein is CASSLRGRGTGELFF.

Written as DNA, the CDR3 is TGTGCCACCAGCAGAGCGGGGGGCGTCGAAAAACTGTTTTTT. Encoded protein: CATSRAGGVEKLFF. The chain carries TRBV15 and TRBJ1-4; TRBD1 might be the D (6 bases). CDR1 is LNHNV, CDR2 YYDKDF, per germline (reference sequence). The V and J ends lost 1 base and 8 bases respectively, with 11 bases between them. The CDR3 loop spans 14 amino acids.

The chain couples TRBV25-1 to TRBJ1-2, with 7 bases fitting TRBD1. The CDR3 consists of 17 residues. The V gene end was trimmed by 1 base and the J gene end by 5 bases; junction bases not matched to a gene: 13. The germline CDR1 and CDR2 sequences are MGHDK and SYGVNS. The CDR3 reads CASSEFKQGRILYGYTF. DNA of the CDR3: TGTGCCAGCAGTGAATTCAAACAGGGGAGGATTTTGTATGGCTACACCTTC.

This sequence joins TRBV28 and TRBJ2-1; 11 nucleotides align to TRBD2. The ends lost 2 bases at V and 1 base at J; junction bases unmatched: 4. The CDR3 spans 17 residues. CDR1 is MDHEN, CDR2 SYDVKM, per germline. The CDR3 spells CASSLRASGRSYNEQFF. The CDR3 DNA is TGTGCCAGCAGTTTAAGGGCTAGCGGGAGGTCCTACAATGAGCAGTTCTTC.

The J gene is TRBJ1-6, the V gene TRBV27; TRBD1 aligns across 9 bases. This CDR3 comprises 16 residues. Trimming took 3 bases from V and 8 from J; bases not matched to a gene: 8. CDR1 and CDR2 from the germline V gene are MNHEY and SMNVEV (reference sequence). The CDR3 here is CASSFRQGVGDSPLHF. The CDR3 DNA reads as TGTGCCAGCAGTTTTAGACAGGGGGTAGGGGATTCACCCCTCCACTTT.

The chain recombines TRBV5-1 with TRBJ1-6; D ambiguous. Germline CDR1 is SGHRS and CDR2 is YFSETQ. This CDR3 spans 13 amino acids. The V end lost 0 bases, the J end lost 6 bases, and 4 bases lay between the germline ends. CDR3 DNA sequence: TGCGCCAGCAGCTTGGGAGGTAATTCACCCCTCCACTTT. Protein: CASSLGGNSPLHF.

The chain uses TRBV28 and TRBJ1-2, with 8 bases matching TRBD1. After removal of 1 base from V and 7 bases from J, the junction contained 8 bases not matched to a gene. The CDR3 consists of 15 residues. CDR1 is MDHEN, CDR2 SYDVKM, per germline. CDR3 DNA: TGTGCCAGCAGTTTATCTGGCAGGGGGCGCGGTGGCTACACCTTC. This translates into CASSLSGRGRGGYTF.

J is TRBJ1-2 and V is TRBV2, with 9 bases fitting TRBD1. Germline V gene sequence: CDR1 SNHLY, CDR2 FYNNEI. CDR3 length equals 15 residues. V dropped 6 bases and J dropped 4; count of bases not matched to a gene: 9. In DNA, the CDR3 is TGTGCCAGCAGCGCGAACAGGGGGCGCGGCTATGGCTACACCTTC. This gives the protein CASSANRGRGYGYTF. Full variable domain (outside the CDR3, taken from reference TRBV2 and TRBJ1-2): EPEVTQTPSHQVTQMGQEVILRCVPISNHLYFYWYRQILGQKVEFLVSFYNNEISEKSEIFDDQFSVERPDGSNFTLKIRSTKLEDSAMYFCASSANRGRGYGYTFGSGTRLTVV.

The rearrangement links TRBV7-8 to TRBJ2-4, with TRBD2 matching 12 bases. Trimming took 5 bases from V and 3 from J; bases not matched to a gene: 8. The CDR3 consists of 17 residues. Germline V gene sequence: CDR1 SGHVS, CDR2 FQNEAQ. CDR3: CASSPRLAGVVKNIQYF. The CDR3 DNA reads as TGTGCCAGCAGCCCTCGACTAGCGGGAGTAGTCAAAAACATTCAGTACTTC. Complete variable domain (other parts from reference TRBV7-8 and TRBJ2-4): GAGVSQSPRYKVAKRGQDVALRCDPISGHVSLFWYQQALGQGPEFLTYFQNEAQLDKSGLPSDRFFAERPEGSVSTLKIQRTQQEDSAVYLCASSPRLAGVVKNIQYFGAGTRLSVL.

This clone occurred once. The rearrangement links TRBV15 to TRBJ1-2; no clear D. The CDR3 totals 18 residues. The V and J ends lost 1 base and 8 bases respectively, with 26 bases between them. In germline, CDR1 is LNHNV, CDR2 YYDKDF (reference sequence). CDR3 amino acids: CATSRGGDGRVLLEGYTF. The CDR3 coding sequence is TGTGCCACCAGCAGAGGCGGGGATGGAAGAGTCCTCCTTGAGGGCTACACCTTC.

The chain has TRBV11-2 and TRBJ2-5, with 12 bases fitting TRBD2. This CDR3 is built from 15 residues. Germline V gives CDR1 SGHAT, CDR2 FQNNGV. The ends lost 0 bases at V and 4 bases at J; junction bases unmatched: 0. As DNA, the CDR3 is TGTGCCAGCAGCTTAGAACTAGCGGGAGGAGAGACCCAGTACTTC. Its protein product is CASSLELAGGETQYF.

CDR3 DNA: TGTGCCAGCAGGAAAGCGGTCGGGGAGCTGTTTTTT. Protein sequence: CASRKAVGELFF. V gene TRBV2 combines with J gene TRBJ2-2, with D possibly being TRBD2 (5 bases). V lost 6 bases to trimming and J lost 7 bases, with 9 bases between them. In germline, CDR1 is SNHLY, CDR2 FYNNEI. This CDR3 contains 12 residues. Together with reference TRBV2 and TRBJ2-2, the CDR3 gives the full variable domain: EPEVTQTPSHQVTQMGQEVILRCVPISNHLYFYWYRQILGQKVEFLVSFYNNEISEKSEIFDDQFSVERPDGSNFTLKIRSTKLEDSAMYFCASRKAVGELFFGEGSRLTVL.

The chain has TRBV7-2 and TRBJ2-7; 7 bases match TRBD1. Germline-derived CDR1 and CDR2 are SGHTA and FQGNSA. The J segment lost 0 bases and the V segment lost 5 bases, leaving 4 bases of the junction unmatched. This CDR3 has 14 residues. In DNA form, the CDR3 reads TGTGCCAGCAGCCGGGACAGTTCCTCCTACGAGCAGTACTTC. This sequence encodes CASSRDSSSYEQYF.

The CDR3 spells CASSLHVAGLNNEQFF. The CDR3 DNA is TGTGCCAGCAGTTTACATGTTGCGGGATTGAACAATGAGCAGTTCTTC. The rearrangement links TRBV27 to TRBJ2-1; D may be TRBD2 (6 bases). V was clipped by 2 bases and J by 5 bases, with 16 bases between them. The V gene's germline CDR1 is MNHEY and CDR2 SMNVEV (reference sequence). The CDR3 totals 16 residues.

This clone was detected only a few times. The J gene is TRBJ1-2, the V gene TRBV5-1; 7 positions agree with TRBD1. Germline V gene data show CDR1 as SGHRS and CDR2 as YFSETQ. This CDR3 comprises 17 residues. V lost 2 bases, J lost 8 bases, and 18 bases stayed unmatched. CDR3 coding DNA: TGCGCCAGCAGCTTTGCCGGGACAGATAAAAGACGTTACGGCTACACCTTC. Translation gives CASSFAGTDKRRYGYTF.

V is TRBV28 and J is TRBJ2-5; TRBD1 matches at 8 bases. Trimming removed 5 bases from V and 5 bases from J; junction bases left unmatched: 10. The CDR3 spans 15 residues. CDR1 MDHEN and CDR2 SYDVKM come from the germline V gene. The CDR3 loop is CASSHKFRGRETQYF. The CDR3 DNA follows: TGTGCCAGCAGTCACAAGTTCAGGGGGCGGGAGACCCAGTACTTC.

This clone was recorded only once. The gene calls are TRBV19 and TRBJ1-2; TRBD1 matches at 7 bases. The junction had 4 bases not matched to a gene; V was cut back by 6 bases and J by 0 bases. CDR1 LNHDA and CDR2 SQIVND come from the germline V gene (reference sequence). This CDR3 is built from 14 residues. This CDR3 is CASRGTDPNYGYTF. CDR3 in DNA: TGTGCCAGTAGAGGGACAGACCCTAACTATGGCTACACCTTC.

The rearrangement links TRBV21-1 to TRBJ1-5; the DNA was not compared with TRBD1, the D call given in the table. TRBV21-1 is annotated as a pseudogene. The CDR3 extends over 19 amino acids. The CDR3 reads CASSKAPTTGVRSNQPQHF. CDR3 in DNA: TGTGCCAGCAGCAAAGCCCCTACGACAGGGGTTCGTAGCAATCAGCCCCAGCATTTT.

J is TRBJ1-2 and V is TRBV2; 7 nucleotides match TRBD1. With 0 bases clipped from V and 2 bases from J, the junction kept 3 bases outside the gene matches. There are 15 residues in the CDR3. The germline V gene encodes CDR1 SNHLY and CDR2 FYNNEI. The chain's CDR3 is CASSEAGRGNYGYTF. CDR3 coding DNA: TGTGCCAGCAGTGAAGCGGGCAGGGGGAACTATGGCTACACCTTC.

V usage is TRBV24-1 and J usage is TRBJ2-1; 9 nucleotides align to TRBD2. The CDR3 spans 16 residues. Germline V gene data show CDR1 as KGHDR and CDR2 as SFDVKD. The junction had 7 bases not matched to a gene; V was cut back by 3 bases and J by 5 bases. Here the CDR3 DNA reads TGTGCCACCAGTGATCAGCTACTAGCGGGCCACAATGAGCAGTTCTTC. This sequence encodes CATSDQLLAGHNEQFF.

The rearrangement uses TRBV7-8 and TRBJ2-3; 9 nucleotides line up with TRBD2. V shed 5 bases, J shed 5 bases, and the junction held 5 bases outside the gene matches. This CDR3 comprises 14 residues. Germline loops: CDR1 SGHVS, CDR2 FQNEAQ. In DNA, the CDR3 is TGTGCCAGCAGCCACGGACTAGCGAGAGATACGCAGTATTTT. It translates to CASSHGLARDTQYF.

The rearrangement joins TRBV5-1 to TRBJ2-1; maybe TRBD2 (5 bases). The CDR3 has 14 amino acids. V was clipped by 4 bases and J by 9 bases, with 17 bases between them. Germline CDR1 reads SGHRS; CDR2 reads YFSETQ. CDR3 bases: TGCGCCAGCAGCACCGGACTGGGCTACGCTGAGCAGTTCTTC. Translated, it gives CASSTGLGYAEQFF.

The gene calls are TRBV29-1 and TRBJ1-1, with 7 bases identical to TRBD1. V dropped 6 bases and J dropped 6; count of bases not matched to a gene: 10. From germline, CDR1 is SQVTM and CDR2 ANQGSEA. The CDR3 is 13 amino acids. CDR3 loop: CSVAPGTDAEAFF. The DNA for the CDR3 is TGCAGCGTCGCCCCAGGGACAGACGCTGAAGCTTTCTTT. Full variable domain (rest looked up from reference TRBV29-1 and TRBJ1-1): SAVISQKPSRDICQRGTSLTIQCQVDSQVTMMFWYRQQPGQSLTLIATANQGSEATYESGFVIDKFPISRPNLTFSTLTVSNMSPEDSSIYLCSVAPGTDAEAFFGQGTRLTVV.

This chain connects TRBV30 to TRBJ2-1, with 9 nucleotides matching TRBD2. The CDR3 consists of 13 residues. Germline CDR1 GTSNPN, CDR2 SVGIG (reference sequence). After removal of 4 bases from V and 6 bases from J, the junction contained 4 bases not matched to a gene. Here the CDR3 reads CAWTAGGINEQFF. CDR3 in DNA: TGTGCCTGGACAGCGGGAGGTATCAATGAGCAGTTCTTC.

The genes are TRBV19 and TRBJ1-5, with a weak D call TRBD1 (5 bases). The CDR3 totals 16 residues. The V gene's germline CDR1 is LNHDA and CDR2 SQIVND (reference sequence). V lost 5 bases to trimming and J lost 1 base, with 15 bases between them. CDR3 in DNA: TGTGCCAGTAGTCTCTTAAAGGGACTGAGCAATCAGCCCCAGCATTTT. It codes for CASSLLKGLSNQPQHF. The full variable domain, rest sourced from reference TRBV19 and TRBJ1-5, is DGGITQSPKYLFRKEGQNVTLSCEQNLNHDAMYWYRQDPGQGLRLIYYSQIVNDFQKGDIAEGYSVSREKKESFPLTVTSAQKNPTAFYLCASSLLKGLSNQPQHFGDGTRLSIL.

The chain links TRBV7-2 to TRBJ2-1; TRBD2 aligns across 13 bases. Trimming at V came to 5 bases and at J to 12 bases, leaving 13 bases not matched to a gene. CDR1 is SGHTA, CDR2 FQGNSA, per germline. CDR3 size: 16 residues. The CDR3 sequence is CASSKEGGLAGERQFF. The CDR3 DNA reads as TGTGCCAGCAGCAAAGAGGGCGGACTAGCGGGAGAACGGCAGTTCTTC. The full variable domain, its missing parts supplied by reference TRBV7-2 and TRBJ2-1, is GAGVSQSPSNKVTEKGKDVELRCDPISGHTALYWYRQSLGQGLEFLIYFQGNSAPDKSGLPSDRFSAERTGGSVSTLTIQRTQQEDSAVYLCASSKEGGLAGERQFFGPGTRLTVL.

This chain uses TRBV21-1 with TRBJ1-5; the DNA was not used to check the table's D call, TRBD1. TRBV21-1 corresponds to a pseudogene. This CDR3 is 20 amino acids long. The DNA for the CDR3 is TGTGCCAGCAGCAAAGTAGAGATAGGGCAGGGTAGGTATAGCAATCAGCCCCAGCATTTT. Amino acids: CASSKVEIGQGRYSNQPQHF.